Sequencing of this TCR beta chain was carried out in a study of cytomegalovirus exposure and HLA in healthy donors. Per germline, CDR1 SEHNR and CDR2 FQNEAQ (reference sequence). The CDR3 has 13 amino acids. V was clipped by 5 bases and J by 4 bases, with 9 bases between them. Sequencing was performed with immunoSEQ multiplex PCR; in TCRdb, only in-frame clones are kept and a portion is missing. The table lists about 130,000 clones, 94% of them singletons. The chain is built from TRBV7-9 and TRBJ1-5; D call uncertain. Sequencing used PBMCs. This receptor was identified in a woman under 30 in good health and CMV-seronegative. The DNA of the CDR3 is TGTGCCAGCAGCCCGGGTGAGAATCAGCCCCAGCATTTT. This codes for CASSPGENQPQHF.